This entry is about one TCR beta chain. It has no known antigen specificity. Base quality data are lacking; no much larger clone is found one base away. This entry belongs to a study of blood T cell repertoires in COVID-19 (dated by TCRdb to about 2020). The study in broad terms: Collaborator samples came from the United States, Italy and Spain and covered acute and convalescent phases of COVID-19. The prospective study material was composed of cDNA or gDNA derived from T cells, B-cell-depleted T cells, or PBMCs. Subjects who had been exposed to COVID-19, were actively infected with it, or had recovered from it provided the deeply sampled blood TCRbeta repertoires that made up the dataset. The repertoires were made available in a free public database intended to serve as a resource for research on the immune response to SARS-CoV-2. The samples were drawn from the first 160 participants of the ongoing ImmuneRACE study and from under 1,500 subjects provided by 6 global collaborators. The sample metadata nearly always contained a de-identified subject ID, COVID-19 status, age in years and sex. HLA class I and class II types, where available, came from metadata supplied by the sample provider rather than from assay-based typing.

The collaborating institutions used their own protocols to collect whole blood in K2EDTA tubes. For TCRbeta analysis, collaborators shipped samples in one of three forms: frozen whole blood, isolated PBMCs, or DNA extracted from either of those sample types. Beyond this particular receptor, the publication reports: The amount of clinical and demographic metadata varied by source and participant and was provided uncurated.

The CDR1 and CDR2 encoded by the germline V gene are WSHSY and SAAADI. V is pruned by 6 bases and J by 6 bases, leaving 7 bases of the junction without a gene match. Taken from cysteine to phenylalanine, the CDR3 has 13 residues. Only CDR3 DNA remains: 39 bases, in frame from the first base. The immunoSEQ Assay, a bias-controlled multiplex PCR, was used to amplify TCRbeta CDR3 regions from genomic DNA. In the original analysis: The number of nucleated cells in each sample was estimated from the amplification of reference gene primers within the assay. Sequence reads were collapsed and filtered to measure the absolute abundance of every unique TCRbeta CDR3 rearrangement. For each sample, productive Simpson clonality was calculated as the square root of Simpson's diversity index over productive rearrangements. The immuneACCESS repertoire file appears here via TCRdb, limited to in-frame rearrangements. These files lack a portion of the clones; in checked studies, under half of the deficit traces to unresolved V genes, and the cause of the others is not known. D and trimming come from the DNA, and the V and J calls and clone size come from that table. The sample table holds some 130,000 clones, of which about 85% were seen once. The ten largest clonotypes hold less than 2% of the sample.

The chain is assembled from TRBV10-2 and TRBJ1-2; TRBD1 matches 7 bases in the middle. This TCR was sampled from a man in his 70s with acute or convalescent COVID-19. The sample taken for sequencing was peripheral blood. The bases are TGCGCCAGCAGCCCCGACAGGGATGATGGCTACACCTTC. It encodes CASSPDRDDGYTF.